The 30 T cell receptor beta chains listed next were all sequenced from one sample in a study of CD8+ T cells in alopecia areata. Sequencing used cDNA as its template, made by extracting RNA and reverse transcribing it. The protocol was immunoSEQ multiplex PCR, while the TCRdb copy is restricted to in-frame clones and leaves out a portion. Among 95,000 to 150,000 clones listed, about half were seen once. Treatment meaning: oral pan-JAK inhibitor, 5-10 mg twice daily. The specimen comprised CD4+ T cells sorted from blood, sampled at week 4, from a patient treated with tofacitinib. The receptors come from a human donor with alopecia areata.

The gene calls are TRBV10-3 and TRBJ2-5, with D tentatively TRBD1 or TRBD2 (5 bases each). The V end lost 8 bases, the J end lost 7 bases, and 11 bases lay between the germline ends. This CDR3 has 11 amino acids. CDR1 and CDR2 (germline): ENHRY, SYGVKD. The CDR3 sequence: CAIGQGATQYF. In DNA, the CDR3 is TGTGCCATCGGGCAGGGAGCGACCCAGTACTTC.

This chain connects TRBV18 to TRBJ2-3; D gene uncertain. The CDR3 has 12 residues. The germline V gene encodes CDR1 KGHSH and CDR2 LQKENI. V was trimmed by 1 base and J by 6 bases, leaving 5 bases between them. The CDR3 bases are TGTGCCAGCTCACCACGTGGCGATACGCAGTATTTT. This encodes CASSPRGDTQYF. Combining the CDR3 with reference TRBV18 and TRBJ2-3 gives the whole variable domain NAGVMQNPRHLVRRRGQEARLRCSPMKGHSHVYWYRQLPEEGLKFMVYLQKENIIDESGMPKERFSAEFPKEGPSILRIQQVVRGDSAAYFCASSPRGDTQYFGPGTRLTVL.

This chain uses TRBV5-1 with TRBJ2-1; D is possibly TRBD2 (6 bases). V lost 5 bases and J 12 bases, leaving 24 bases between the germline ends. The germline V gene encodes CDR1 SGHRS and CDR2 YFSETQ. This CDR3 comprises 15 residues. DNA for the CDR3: TGCGCCAGCAGTCCATATCGGACGTCCCGAGCGGGGCAGTTCTTC. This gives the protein CASSPYRTSRAGQFF.

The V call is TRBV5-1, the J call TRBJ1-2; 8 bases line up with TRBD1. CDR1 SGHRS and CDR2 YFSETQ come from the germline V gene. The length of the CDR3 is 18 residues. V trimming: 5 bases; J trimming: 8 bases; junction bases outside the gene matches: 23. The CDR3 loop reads CASRFLLRGRQLGYGYTF. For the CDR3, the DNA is TGCGCCAGCAGGTTCTTACTCAGGGGGCGCCAACTAGGGTACGGCTACACCTTC.

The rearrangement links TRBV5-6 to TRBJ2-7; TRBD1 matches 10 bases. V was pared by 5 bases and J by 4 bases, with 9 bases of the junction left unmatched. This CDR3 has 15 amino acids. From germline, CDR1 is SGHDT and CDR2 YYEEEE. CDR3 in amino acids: CASRTTGTGEYEQYF. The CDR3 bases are TGTGCCAGCAGAACTACCGGGACAGGGGAGTACGAGCAGTACTTC.

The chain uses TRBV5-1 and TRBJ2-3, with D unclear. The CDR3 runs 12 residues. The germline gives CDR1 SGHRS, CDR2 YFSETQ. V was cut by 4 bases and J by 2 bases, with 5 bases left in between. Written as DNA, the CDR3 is TGCGCCAGCAGCCCAGACACAGATACGCAGTATTTT. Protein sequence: CASSPDTDTQYF.

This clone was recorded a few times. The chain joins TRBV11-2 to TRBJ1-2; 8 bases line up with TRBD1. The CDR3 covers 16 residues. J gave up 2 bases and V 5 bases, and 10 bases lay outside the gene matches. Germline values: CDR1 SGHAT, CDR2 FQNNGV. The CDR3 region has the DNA TGTGCCAGCAGCCTCGAACGGACAGGGTTCAACTATGGCTACACCTTC. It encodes CASSLERTGFNYGYTF. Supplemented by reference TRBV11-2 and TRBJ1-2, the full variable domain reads EAGVAQSPRYKIIEKRQSVAFWCNPISGHATLYWYQQILGQGPKLLIQFQNNGVVDDSQLPKDRFSAERLKGVDSTLKIQPAKLEDSAVYLCASSLERTGFNYGYTFGSGTRLTVV.

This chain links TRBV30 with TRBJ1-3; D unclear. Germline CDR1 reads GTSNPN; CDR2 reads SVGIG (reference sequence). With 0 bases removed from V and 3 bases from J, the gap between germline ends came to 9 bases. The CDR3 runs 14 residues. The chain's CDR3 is CAWSVPGYGNTIYF. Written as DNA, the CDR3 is TGTGCCTGGAGTGTACCGGGGTATGGAAACACCATATATTTT.

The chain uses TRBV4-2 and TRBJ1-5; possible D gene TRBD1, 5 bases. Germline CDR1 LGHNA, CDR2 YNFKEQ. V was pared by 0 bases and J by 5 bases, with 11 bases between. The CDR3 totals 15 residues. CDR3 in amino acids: CASSQDKGRDQPQHF. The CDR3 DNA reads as TGTGCCAGCAGCCAAGATAAGGGCAGGGATCAGCCCCAGCATTTT.

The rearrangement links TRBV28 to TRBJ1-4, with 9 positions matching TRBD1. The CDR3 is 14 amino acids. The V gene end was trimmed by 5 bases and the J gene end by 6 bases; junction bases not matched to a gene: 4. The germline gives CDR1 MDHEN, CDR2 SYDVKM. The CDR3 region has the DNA TGTGCCAGCAGTCCTTGGACAGGGGATGAAAAACTGTTTTTT. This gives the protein CASSPWTGDEKLFF.

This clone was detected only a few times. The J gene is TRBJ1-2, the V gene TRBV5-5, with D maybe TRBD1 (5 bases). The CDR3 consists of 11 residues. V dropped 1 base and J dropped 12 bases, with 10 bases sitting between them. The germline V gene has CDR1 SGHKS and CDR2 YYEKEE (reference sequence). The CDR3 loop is CASSLTSRDTF. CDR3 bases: TGTGCCAGCAGCTTGACGTCCAGGGACACCTTC.

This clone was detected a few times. CDR3 sequence (DNA): TGCGCCAGCACCGTGGGGGTCCAGAACACTGAAGCTTTCTTT. It codes for CASTVGVQNTEAFF. The rearrangement joins TRBV5-1 to TRBJ1-1, with a tentative D call TRBD1 (5 bases). Germline loops: CDR1 SGHRS, CDR2 YFSETQ. The length of the CDR3 is 14 residues. Between the trimmed V and J ends, which lost 6 bases and 1 base, there was a span of 13 bases.

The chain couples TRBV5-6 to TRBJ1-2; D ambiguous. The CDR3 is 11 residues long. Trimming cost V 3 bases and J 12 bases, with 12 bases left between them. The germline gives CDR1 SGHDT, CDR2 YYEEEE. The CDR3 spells CASSYTTRHTF. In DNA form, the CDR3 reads TGTGCCAGCAGCTACACCACCAGGCACACCTTC.

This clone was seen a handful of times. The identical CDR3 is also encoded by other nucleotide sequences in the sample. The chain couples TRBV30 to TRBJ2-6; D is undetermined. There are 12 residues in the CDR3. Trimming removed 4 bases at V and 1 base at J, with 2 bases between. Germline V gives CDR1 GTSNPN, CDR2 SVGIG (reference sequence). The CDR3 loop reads CAWTSGANVLTF. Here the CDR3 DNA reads TGTGCCTGGACTTCTGGGGCCAACGTCCTGACTTTC.

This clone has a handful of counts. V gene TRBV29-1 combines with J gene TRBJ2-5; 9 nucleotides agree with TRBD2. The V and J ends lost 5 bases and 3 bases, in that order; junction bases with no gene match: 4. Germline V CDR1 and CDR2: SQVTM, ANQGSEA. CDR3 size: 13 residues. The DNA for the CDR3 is TGCAGCGTTTCCAGACTAGCGGAAGAGACCCAGTACTTC. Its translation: CSVSRLAEETQYF.

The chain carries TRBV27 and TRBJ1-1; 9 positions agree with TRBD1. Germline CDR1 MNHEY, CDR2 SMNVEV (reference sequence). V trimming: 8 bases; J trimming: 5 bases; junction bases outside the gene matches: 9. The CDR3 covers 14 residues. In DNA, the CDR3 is TGTGCCAGCGCACGGACAGGGGATCGAACTGAAGCTTTCTTT. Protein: CASARTGDRTEAFF.

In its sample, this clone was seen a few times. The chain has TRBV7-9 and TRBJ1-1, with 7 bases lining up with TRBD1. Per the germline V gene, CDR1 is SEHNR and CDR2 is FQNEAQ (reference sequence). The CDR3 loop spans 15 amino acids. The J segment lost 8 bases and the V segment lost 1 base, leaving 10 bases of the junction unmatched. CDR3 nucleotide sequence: TGTGCCAGCAGCTTAGACAGGGGTTCGGAACACGAAGCTTTCTTT. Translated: CASSLDRGSEHEAFF.

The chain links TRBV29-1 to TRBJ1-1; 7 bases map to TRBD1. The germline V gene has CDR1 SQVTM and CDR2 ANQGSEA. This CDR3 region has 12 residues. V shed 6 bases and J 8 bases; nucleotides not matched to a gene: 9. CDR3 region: CSVRDSRPEAFF. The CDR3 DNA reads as TGCAGCGTCCGGGACAGTCGCCCAGAAGCTTTCTTT.

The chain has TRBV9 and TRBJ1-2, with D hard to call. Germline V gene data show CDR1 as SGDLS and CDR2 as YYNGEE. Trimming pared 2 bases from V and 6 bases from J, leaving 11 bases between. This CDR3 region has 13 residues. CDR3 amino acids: CASSVTQEDGYTF. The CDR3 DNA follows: TGTGCCAGCAGCGTGACTCAGGAGGATGGCTACACCTTC.

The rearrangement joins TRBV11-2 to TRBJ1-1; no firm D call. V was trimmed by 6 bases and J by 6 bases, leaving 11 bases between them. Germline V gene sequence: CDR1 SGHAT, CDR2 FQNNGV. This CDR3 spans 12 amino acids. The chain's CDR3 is CASSSGRAEAFF. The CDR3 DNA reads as TGTGCCAGCAGTTCGGGTCGGGCTGAAGCTTTCTTT.

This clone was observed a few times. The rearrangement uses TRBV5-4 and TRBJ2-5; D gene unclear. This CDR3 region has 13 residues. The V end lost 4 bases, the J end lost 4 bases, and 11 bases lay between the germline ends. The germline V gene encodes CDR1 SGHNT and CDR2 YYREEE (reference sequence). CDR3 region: CASSPLRRETQYF. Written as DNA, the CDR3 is TGTGCCAGCAGCCCCCTGAGGCGAGAGACCCAGTACTTC.

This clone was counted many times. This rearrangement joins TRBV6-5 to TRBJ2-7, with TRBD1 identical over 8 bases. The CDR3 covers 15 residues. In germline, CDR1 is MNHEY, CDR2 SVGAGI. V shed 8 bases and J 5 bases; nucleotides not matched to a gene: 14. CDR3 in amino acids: CASHTTQGAVHEQYF. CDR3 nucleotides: TGTGCCAGCCATACAACCCAGGGGGCGGTCCACGAGCAGTACTTC.

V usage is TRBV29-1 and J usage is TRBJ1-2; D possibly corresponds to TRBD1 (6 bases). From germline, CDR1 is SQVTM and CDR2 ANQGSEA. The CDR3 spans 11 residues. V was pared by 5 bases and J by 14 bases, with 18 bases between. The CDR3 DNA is TGCAGCGTTTCGGACAGTGGCTGGAGGACCTTC. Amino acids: CSVSDSGWRTF.

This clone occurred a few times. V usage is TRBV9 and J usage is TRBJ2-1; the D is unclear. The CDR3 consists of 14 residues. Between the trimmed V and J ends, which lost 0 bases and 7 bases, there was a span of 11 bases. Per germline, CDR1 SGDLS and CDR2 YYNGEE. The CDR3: CASSVGNPVNEQFF. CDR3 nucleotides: TGTGCCAGCAGCGTAGGGAACCCGGTGAATGAGCAGTTCTTC.

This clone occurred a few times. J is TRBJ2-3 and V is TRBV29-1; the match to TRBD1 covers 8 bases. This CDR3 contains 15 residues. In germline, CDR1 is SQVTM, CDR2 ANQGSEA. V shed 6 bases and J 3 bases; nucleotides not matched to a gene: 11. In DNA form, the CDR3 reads TGCAGCGTCCCTAAGGCCCAGGGGGCTACAGATACGCAGTATTTT. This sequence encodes CSVPKAQGATDTQYF.

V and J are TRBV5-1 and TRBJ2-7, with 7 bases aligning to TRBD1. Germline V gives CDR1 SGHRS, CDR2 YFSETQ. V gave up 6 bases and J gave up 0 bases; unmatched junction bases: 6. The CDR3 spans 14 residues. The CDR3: CASKPGTDSYEQYF. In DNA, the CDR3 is TGCGCCAGCAAACCCGGGACAGACTCCTACGAGCAGTACTTC.

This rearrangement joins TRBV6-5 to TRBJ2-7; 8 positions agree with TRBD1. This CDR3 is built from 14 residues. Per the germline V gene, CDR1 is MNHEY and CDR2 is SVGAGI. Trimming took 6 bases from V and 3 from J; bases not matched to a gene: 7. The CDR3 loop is CASRSWDRSYEQYF. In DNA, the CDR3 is TGTGCCAGCAGGTCATGGGACAGGAGCTACGAGCAGTACTTC.

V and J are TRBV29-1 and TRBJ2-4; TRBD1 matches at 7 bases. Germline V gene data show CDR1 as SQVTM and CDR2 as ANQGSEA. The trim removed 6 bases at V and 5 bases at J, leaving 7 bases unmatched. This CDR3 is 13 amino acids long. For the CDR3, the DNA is TGCAGCGTGCTCCGGGACAGAGAAAACATTCAGTACTTC. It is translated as CSVLRDRENIQYF.

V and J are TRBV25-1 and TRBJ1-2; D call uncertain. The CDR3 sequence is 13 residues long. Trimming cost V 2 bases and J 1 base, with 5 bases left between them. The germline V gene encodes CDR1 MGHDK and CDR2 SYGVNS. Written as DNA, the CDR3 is TGTGCCAGCAGTGAACAGCTTAACTATGGCTACACCTTC. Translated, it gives CASSEQLNYGYTF.

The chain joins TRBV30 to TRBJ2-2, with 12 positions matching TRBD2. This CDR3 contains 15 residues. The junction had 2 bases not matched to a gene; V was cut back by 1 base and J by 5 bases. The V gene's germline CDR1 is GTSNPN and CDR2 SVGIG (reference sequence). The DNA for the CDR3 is TGTGCCTGGAGTGGACTAGCGGGGGCGACCGGGGAGCTGTTTTTT. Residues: CAWSGLAGATGELFF.